One sample yielded the 8 T cell receptor beta chains listed below, sequenced in a study of identical twins. MiXCR was run by TCRdb on the 5' RACE reads, yielding one entry per CDR3 protein. Altogether fewer than 650,000 distinct CDR3 sequences are present, 7.5% to 10% being singletons, with the ten largest covering around 3.2%. The same sample was also studied in work on yellow fever vaccine responses in identical twins.

Sequencing used PBMCs. These receptors were collected from a young woman in good health.

This clonotype appeared a few times. The V gene is TRBV20-1, the J gene TRBJ2-2, with 7 nucleotides matching TRBD1. CDR1 DFQATT and CDR2 SNEGSKA come from the germline V gene (reference sequence). CDR3 length: 16 amino acids. V was clipped by 3 bases and J by 3 bases; unmatched bases: 10. CDR3: CSARGDRRWDTGELFF. Here the CDR3 DNA reads TGCAGTGCTAGGGGGGACAGAAGGTGGGACACCGGGGAGCTGTTTTTT.

V usage is TRBV9 and J usage is TRBJ2-7, with D perhaps TRBD1 or TRBD2 (6 bases each). V was pared by 2 bases and J by 5 bases, with 14 bases between. The germline CDR1 and CDR2 sequences are SGDLS and YYNGEE. The CDR3 sequence is 14 residues long. The chain's CDR3 is CASSVVPGANEQYF. The DNA of the CDR3 is TGTGCCAGCAGCGTCGTCCCGGGGGCAAACGAGCAGTACTTC.

This clonotype showed up many times. The chain links TRBV4-3 to TRBJ2-7, with 9 nucleotides matching TRBD1. Germline V gives CDR1 LGHNA, CDR2 YSLEER. The CDR3 loop spans 15 amino acids. With V trimmed by 4 bases and J by 4 bases, 8 bases remained unmatched. CDR3 region: CASSPGGQGVYEQYF. CDR3 DNA sequence: TGCGCCAGCAGCCCGGGGGGACAGGGTGTTTACGAGCAGTACTTC.

Ten or more counts support this clonotype. The chain uses TRBV7-9 and TRBJ2-3, with D unclear. The CDR3 length is 16 residues. The ends were cut back, 2 bases at V and 0 bases at J, with 12 bases in the middle. Germline CDR1 SEHNR, CDR2 FQNEAQ (reference sequence). The CDR3 nucleotides read TGTGCCAGCAGCTTATCATTCGGCGGTAGCACAGATACGCAGTATTTT. It specifies CASSLSFGGSTDTQYF.

This clonotype was counted at least ten times. The rearrangement uses TRBV12-3 or TRBV12-4 and TRBJ2-2, with TRBD1 matching 10 bases. This CDR3 comprises 15 residues. V dropped 3 bases and J dropped 6; count of bases not matched to a gene: 4. Here the CDR3 reads CASSFRTGGSGELFF. The CDR3 coding sequence is TGTGCCAGCAGTTTTCGGACAGGGGGGTCCGGGGAGCTGTTTTTT.

This clonotype was picked up many times. The chain recombines TRBV10-3 with TRBJ2-7; D is undetermined. Germline V gene data show CDR1 as ENHRY and CDR2 as SYGVKD. Trimming cost V 2 bases and J 0 bases, with 8 bases left between them. The CDR3 covers 14 residues. The CDR3 here is CAISEGQNSYEQYF. DNA of the CDR3: TGTGCCATCAGTGAGGGTCAGAACTCCTACGAGCAGTACTTC.

This clonotype appeared a few times. The J gene is TRBJ1-1, the V gene TRBV3-1; TRBD1 agrees at 9 bases. Germline V lookup: CDR1 LGHDT, CDR2 YNNKEL (reference sequence). The CDR3 length is 15 residues. V lost 1 base to trimming and J lost 6 bases; unmatched junction nucleotides: 6. The CDR3 loop reads CASSQGTGGISEAFF. DNA for the CDR3: TGTGCCAGCAGCCAAGGTACAGGGGGCATCTCTGAAGCTTTCTTT.

The chain has TRBV13 and TRBJ1-5; 11 bases map to TRBD1. In germline, CDR1 is PRHDT, CDR2 FYEKMQ (reference sequence). CDR3 length: 15 residues. V shed 5 bases and J 5 bases; nucleotides not matched to a gene: 5. The CDR3 here is CASSSGQGAYQPQHF. The CDR3 DNA sequence: TGTGCCAGCAGCAGCGGACAGGGGGCCTATCAGCCCCAGCATTTT.